This TCR beta chain emerged from a study of T cell responses to AZD1222 COVID-19 vaccine. Sequencing used immunoSEQ multiplex PCR; TCRdb keeps in-frame clones, though not all of them. The sample records around 160,000 clones, 80% to 90% being singletons. This CDR3 has 17 amino acids. Germline V CDR1 and CDR2: SGHDN, FVKESK. Trimming cost V 1 base and J 0 bases, with 10 bases left between them. This specimen was peripheral blood, taken on day 0 of AZD1222 vaccination. This TCR was sampled from an adult in good health. V and J are TRBV14 and TRBJ2-6; no reliable D call. The CDR3 spells CASSQGHASSGANVLTF. CDR3 sequence (DNA): TGTGCCAGCAGCCAAGGGCACGCATCCTCTGGGGCCAACGTCCTGACTTTC.